This is a list of T cell receptor beta chains from one sample in a study of blood T cell repertoires in COVID-19. Only in-frame clones appear in the TCRdb table, and some are missing; sequencing was by immunoSEQ multiplex PCR. The data hold nearly 300,000 clones, with 84% observed a single time. Sequencing was carried out using peripheral blood. The receptor source for this set is a human donor with COVID-19, enrolled during active disease. The donor label of this sample is uncertain. Both conserved end residues are part of each CDR3. The D gene is left open where the match is weak. Expanded clones are given a class, and other clones once, few, many or no size at all.

size	J	length	D	V	DNA	CDR3
NA	TRBJ1-2	15	TRBD1	TRBV27	TGTGCCAGCAGAGAAGGGACAGGGGCCTACTATGGCTACACCTTC	CASREGTGAYYGYTF
NA	TRBJ2-5	15	TRBD2	TRBV30	TGTGCCTGGAGTCCCCCTGGACTAGCGCCAGAGACCCAGTACTTC	CAWSPPGLAPETQYF
once	TRBJ2-1	13	NA	TRBV5-1	TGCGCCAGCAGCTCGGGACAAGTCAATGAGCAGTTCTTC	CASSSGQVNEQFF
NA	TRBJ1-5	15	TRBD1	TRBV4-3	TGCGCCAGCAGCCAAGACGCACAGGGGGCGCAGCCCCAGCATTTT	CASSQDAQGAQPQHF
once	TRBJ2-5	16	TRBD2	TRBV6-6	TGTGCCAGCAGTCCCGGGACTAGCGGGAGAGGGGAGACCCAGTACTTC	CASSPGTSGRGETQYF
many	TRBJ2-7	14	NA	TRBV3-1/TRBV3-2	TGTGCCAGCAGCGGAACAGACAGGATGGGCGAGCAGTACTTC	CASSGTDRMGEQYF
NA	TRBJ2-1	13	NA	TRBV7-9	TGTGCCAGCGGACAGCCCGAATACAATGAGCAGTTCTTC	CASGQPEYNEQFF
NA	TRBJ2-2	14	NA	TRBV10-3	TGTGCCATCAGTGAGAACTTAAACACCGGGGAGCTGTTTTTT	CAISENLNTGELFF
NA	TRBJ2-2	13	NA	TRBV6-5	TGTGCCACCTCCAGGGTGGTCACCGGGGAGCTGTTTTTT	CATSRVVTGELFF
NA	TRBJ2-2	15	NA	TRBV11-3	TGTGCCAGCAGCTCCAGGGGGGCCAACACCGGGGAGCTGTTTTTT	CASSSRGANTGELFF